Here is one T cell receptor (beta chain) with its context. Its cognate antigen is unknown. The sample belongs to a study of OX40 agonist ivuxolimab in advanced cancers. Across the study: The diagnoses of dose-escalation patients were hepatocellular carcinoma, melanoma, renal cell or head and neck cancer. The dose-escalation cohort was about 83% male, with a mean age of around 60 years, ranging roughly 20 to 80.

Generated by immunoSEQ multiplex PCR, the TCRdb table keeps only in-frame clones and is missing some. The sample has roughly 56,000 clones; approximately 81% are singletons. This CDR3 region has 13 residues. Losses at the gene ends were 4 bases for V and 10 bases for J; bases not matched to a gene: 7. Looked up from germline, CDR1 is MGHDK and CDR2 is SYGVNS. Study-wide results and limits: CD8+ T cells (on average) carried more expanded clones than CD4+ T cells. At 0.1 to 3.0 mg/kg, CD4+ and CD8+ blood T cells expanded clonally by week 6.

The source is an adult with an advanced solid tumor such as melanoma, head and neck, liver or kidney cancer. This sample comprised CD4+ or CD8+ T cells sorted from blood, obtained in a trial of the OX40 agonist ivuxolimab. The chain combines TRBV25-1 with TRBJ2-1, with 7 bases fitting TRBD2. CDR3 DNA: TGTGCCAGCAGTGCACCCTGGGACTACGAGCAGTTCTTC. Its translation is CASSAPWDYEQFF.